Listed here are 19 T cell receptor beta chains from one sample, sequenced in a study of regulatory T cells in long-lasting Graves disease. The time point here: newly diagnosed GD, antithyroid drugs for less than 3 months. Generation of the TCR library employed RNA extracted from PBMCs. iRepertoire HTBI primers and Arm-PCR of CDR3 regions built TCR beta libraries. Via MiXCR, TCRdb re-called the multiplex PCR reads, giving one row per CDR3 protein. The repertoire holds under 800,000 distinct CDR3 sequences, with about 16% as singletons. This sample was also put to use in a study of T cells in Graves' hyperthyroidism and ophthalmopathy.

Sequencing was performed on peripheral blood mononuclear cells (PBMCs), taken at new diagnosis, from a patient treated with antithyroid drugs. The receptors were gathered from a woman in her twenties or thirties with Graves disease.

This clonotype showed up many times. V usage is TRBV12-3 or TRBV12-4 and J usage is TRBJ2-3; 8 bases are shared with TRBD2. The CDR3 is 14 residues long. J was trimmed by 3 bases and V by 5 bases; bases with no gene match: 4. The CDR3 nucleotides read TGTGCCAGCAGTCCGGGAGGGGCGACAGATACGCAGTATTTT. Amino acid sequence: CASSPGGATDTQYF.

This clonotype was recorded many times. This chain joins TRBV28 and TRBJ2-7; 7 bases fit TRBD2. This CDR3 region has 12 residues. V lost 8 bases, J lost 3 bases, and 4 bases stayed unmatched. The germline V gene encodes CDR1 MDHEN and CDR2 SYDVKM. This CDR3 is CASSGLDYEQYF. The CDR3 nucleotides are TGTGCCAGCTCCGGACTAGACTACGAGCAGTACTTC. The entire variable domain, with the rest obtained from reference TRBV28 and TRBJ2-7, is as follows: DVKVTQSSRYLVKRTGEKVFLECVQDMDHENMFWYRQDPGLGLRLIYFSYDVKMKEKGDIPEGYSVSREKKERFSLILESASTNQTSMYLCASSGLDYEQYFGPGTRLTVT.

This clonotype was observed many times. The J gene is TRBJ1-6, the V gene TRBV28, with D unresolved. Per germline, CDR1 MDHEN and CDR2 SYDVKM. V was cut by 6 bases and J by 3 bases, with 9 bases left in between. The CDR3 covers 14 residues. CDR3 loop: CASRIQSYNSPLHF. CDR3 coding DNA: TGTGCCAGCAGAATCCAAAGCTATAATTCACCCCTCCACTTT.

The chain carries TRBV11-2 and TRBJ1-1; TRBD1 agrees at 8 bases. V gave up 3 bases and J gave up 6 bases; unmatched junction bases: 9. This CDR3 contains 15 residues. CDR1 and CDR2 (germline): SGHAT, FQNNGV. The CDR3 DNA sequence: TGTGCCAGCAGCTTTGTTCGGACAGGGTCCCCTGAAGCTTTCTTT. It is translated as CASSFVRTGSPEAFF. Combining the CDR3 with reference TRBV11-2 and TRBJ1-1 gives the whole variable domain EAGVAQSPRYKIIEKRQSVAFWCNPISGHATLYWYQQILGQGPKLLIQFQNNGVVDDSQLPKDRFSAERLKGVDSTLKIQPAKLEDSAVYLCASSFVRTGSPEAFFGQGTRLTVV.

The V gene is TRBV30, the J gene TRBJ1-1; 7 nucleotides match TRBD1. This CDR3 comprises 16 residues. V shed 2 bases, J shed 6 bases, and the junction held 15 bases outside the gene matches. Germline CDR1 is GTSNPN and CDR2 is SVGIG (reference sequence). The CDR3 is CAWSKEGALWIPEAFF. The CDR3 DNA follows: TGTGCCTGGAGTAAGGAGGGGGCGCTTTGGATACCTGAAGCTTTCTTT.

This clonotype has a count of ten or more. The chain uses TRBV11-2 and TRBJ2-5; D not certain. The germline gives CDR1 SGHAT, CDR2 FQNNGV. The CDR3 runs 13 residues. V was trimmed by 4 bases and J by 4 bases, leaving 10 bases between them. The CDR3 loop is CASSSRQLETQYF. CDR3 DNA sequence: TGTGCCAGCAGCTCCCGGCAGCTAGAGACCCAGTACTTC.

A few counts support this clonotype. This chain connects TRBV5-1 to TRBJ1-4, with TRBD1 identical over 8 bases. The germline CDR1 and CDR2 sequences are SGHRS and YFSETQ. The CDR3 loop spans 13 amino acids. Trimming took 7 bases from V and 7 from J; bases not matched to a gene: 6. CDR3 protein: CASSGGAVEKLFF. For the CDR3, the DNA is TGCGCCAGCTCAGGGGGCGCAGTTGAAAAACTGTTTTTT.

This clonotype appeared many times. The gene calls are TRBV20-1 and TRBJ1-1; 7 nucleotides align to TRBD1. Germline values: CDR1 DFQATT, CDR2 SNEGSKA (reference sequence). The CDR3 consists of 16 residues. Trimming removed 6 bases from V and 0 bases from J; junction bases left unmatched: 13. The CDR3 sequence is CSALRTTGRVNTEAFF. CDR3 in DNA: TGCAGTGCCCTCCGAACGACAGGGAGGGTGAACACTGAAGCTTTCTTT.

This clonotype was observed a few times. V usage is TRBV18 and J usage is TRBJ2-7, with 8 bases lining up with TRBD2. V trimming: 5 bases; J trimming: 3 bases; junction bases outside the gene matches: 15. This CDR3 region has 17 residues. Germline-derived CDR1 and CDR2 are KGHSH and LQKENI. The CDR3 region is CASSTPSRREANYEQYF. CDR3 nucleotide sequence: TGTGCCAGCTCAACCCCCTCCCGGCGGGAGGCGAACTACGAGCAGTACTTC.

This clonotype appeared a few times. J is TRBJ2-5 and V is TRBV18; a weak D match, TRBD1 (5 bases). The CDR3 runs 15 residues. Germline CDR1 KGHSH, CDR2 LQKENI. The V end lost 3 bases, the J end lost 3 bases, and 14 bases lay between the germline ends. The CDR3 sequence is CASSPLKTTEETQYF. The CDR3, as DNA: TGTGCCAGCTCACCCCTCAAAACGACAGAAGAGACCCAGTACTTC.

The chain is built from TRBV5-6 and TRBJ2-2; no clear D. Germline CDR1 and CDR2: SGHDT and YYEEEE. The CDR3 totals 14 residues. Trimming shortened V by 6 bases and J by 2 bases, and 11 bases separated the two germline ends. Here the CDR3 reads CASTRVFNTGELFF. The CDR3 nucleotides read TGTGCCAGCACTCGAGTTTTTAACACCGGGGAGCTGTTTTTT.

This clonotype has more than one count but fewer than ten. The chain combines TRBV18 with TRBJ1-2, with 7 bases lining up with TRBD1. The CDR3 runs to 16 residues. The germline gives CDR1 KGHSH, CDR2 LQKENI. Unmatched junction bases numbered 9, after V lost 3 bases and J lost 2 bases. The CDR3 DNA is TGTGCCAGCTCACCGGTAAAGACAGGGCGAAACTATGGCTACACCTTC. Amino acid sequence: CASSPVKTGRNYGYTF.

This clonotype was detected ten times or more. The gene calls are TRBV28 and TRBJ2-2; no firm D call. CDR3 size: 16 residues. Trimming left V 5 bases short and J 4 bases short, with 17 bases between. Germline V gene sequence: CDR1 MDHEN, CDR2 SYDVKM. The CDR3 region is CASSQWAGEGTGELFF. CDR3 bases: TGTGCCAGCAGTCAATGGGCTGGTGAAGGCACCGGGGAGCTGTTTTTT.

V and J are TRBV24-1 and TRBJ1-4; TRBD1 is a possible D gene (6 bases). Germline V lookup: CDR1 KGHDR, CDR2 SFDVKD. Deletions cut 4 bases from V and 5 bases from J, with 13 bases between. The length of the CDR3 is 15 residues. The CDR3 spells CATSDSAGVNEKLFF. CDR3 nucleotides: TGTGCCACCAGTGACTCTGCAGGGGTGAATGAAAAACTGTTTTTT.

The gene calls are TRBV6-1 and TRBJ2-7; 14 bases match TRBD2. V gave up 6 bases and J gave up 6 bases; unmatched junction bases: 4. This CDR3 region has 14 residues. In germline, CDR1 is MNHNS, CDR2 SASEGT. In DNA form, the CDR3 reads TGTGCCAGCAGGAGAGGACTAGCGGGAGGCGAGCAGTACTTC. It is translated as CASRRGLAGGEQYF.

This clonotype was observed many times. This chain uses TRBV5-1 with TRBJ2-7; D not resolved. Trimming stripped 2 bases from V and 2 bases from J, with 17 bases between. The CDR3 length is 16 residues. CDR1 is SGHRS, CDR2 YFSETQ, per germline. CDR3 nucleotides: TGCGCCAGCAGCTTTGCCAGCGAGATCGGCCCCTACGAGCAGTACTTC. This translates into CASSFASEIGPYEQYF. Based on the CDR3 plus reference TRBV5-1 and TRBJ2-7, the full variable domain is KAGVTQTPRYLIKTRGQQVTLSCSPISGHRSVSWYQQTPGQGLQFLFEYFSETQRNKGNFPGRFSGRQFSNSRSEMNVSTLELGDSALYLCASSFASEIGPYEQYFGPGTRLTVT.

The rearrangement uses TRBV7-6 and TRBJ2-1; no clear D. The CDR3 extends over 16 amino acids. Looked up from germline, CDR1 is SGHVS and CDR2 is FNYEAQ. The V end was cut by 5 bases, the J end by 6 bases, with 20 bases between. The CDR3 reads CASSAFVQQLGNEQFF. CDR3 nucleotide sequence: TGTGCCAGCAGCGCGTTTGTGCAGCAGTTAGGCAATGAGCAGTTCTTC.

This chain connects TRBV25-1 to TRBJ2-2; unclear D gene. The V end was cut by 5 bases, the J end by 1 base, with 14 bases between. This CDR3 region has 16 residues. CDR1 is MGHDK and CDR2 is SYGVNS in the germline V gene. This CDR3 is CASSPLTGLNTGELFF. The CDR3 DNA sequence: TGTGCCAGCAGTCCCCTTACGGGCTTGAACACCGGGGAGCTGTTTTTT. Full variable domain (outside the CDR3, taken from reference TRBV25-1 and TRBJ2-2): EADIYQTPRYLVIGTGKKITLECSQTMGHDKMYWYQQDPGMELHLIHYSYGVNSTEKGDLSSESTVSRIRTEHFPLTLESARPSHTSQYLCASSPLTGLNTGELFFGEGSRLTVL.

V usage is TRBV7-9 and J usage is TRBJ2-7; D perhaps matches TRBD2 (5 bases). V was shortened by 0 bases and J by 5 bases, with 11 bases between the two germline ends. Germline CDR1 is SEHNR and CDR2 is FQNEAQ (reference sequence). The CDR3 sequence is 14 residues long. In nucleotides, the CDR3 is TGTGCCAGCAGCTTAGCGGGAGCCACCCACGAGCAGTACTTC. Protein product: CASSLAGATHEQYF.